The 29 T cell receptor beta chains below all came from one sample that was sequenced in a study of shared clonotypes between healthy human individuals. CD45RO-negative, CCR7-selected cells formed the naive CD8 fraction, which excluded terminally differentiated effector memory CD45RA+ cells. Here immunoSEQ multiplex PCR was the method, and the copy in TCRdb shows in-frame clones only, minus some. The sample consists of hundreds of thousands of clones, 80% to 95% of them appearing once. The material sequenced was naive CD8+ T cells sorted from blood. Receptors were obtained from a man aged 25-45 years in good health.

CDR3 residues: CASSSYRGQYNQPQHF. The CDR3 DNA is TGTGCCAGCAGTTCTTACAGGGGTCAATACAATCAGCCCCAGCATTTT. The rearrangement uses TRBV27 and TRBJ1-5; 7 bases are a match to TRBD1. The CDR3 covers 16 residues. Germline trimming cut 4 bases from V and 3 bases from J; bases unmatched to any gene: 9. Germline CDR1 reads MNHEY; CDR2 reads SMNVEV (reference sequence).

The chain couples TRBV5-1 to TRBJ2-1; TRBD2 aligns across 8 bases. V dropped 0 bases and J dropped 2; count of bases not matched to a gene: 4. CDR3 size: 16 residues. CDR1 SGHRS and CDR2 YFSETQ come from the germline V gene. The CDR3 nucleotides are TGCGCCAGCAGCTTGGCCCTGGGACTAGCCTACAATGAGCAGTTCTTC. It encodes CASSLALGLAYNEQFF.

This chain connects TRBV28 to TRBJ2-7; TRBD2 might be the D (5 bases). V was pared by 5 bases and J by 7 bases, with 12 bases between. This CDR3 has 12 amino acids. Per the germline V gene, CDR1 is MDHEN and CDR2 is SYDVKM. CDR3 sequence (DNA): TGTGCCAGCAGTCCCCCCTCGGGGGAGCAGTACTTC. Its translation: CASSPPSGEQYF.

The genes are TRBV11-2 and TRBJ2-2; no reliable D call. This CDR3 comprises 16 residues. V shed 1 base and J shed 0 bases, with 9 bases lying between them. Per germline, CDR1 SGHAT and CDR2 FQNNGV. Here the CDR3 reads CASSLGQSANTGELFF. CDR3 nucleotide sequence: TGTGCCAGCAGCTTAGGCCAGTCGGCGAACACCGGGGAGCTGTTTTTT. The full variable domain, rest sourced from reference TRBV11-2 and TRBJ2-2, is EAGVAQSPRYKIIEKRQSVAFWCNPISGHATLYWYQQILGQGPKLLIQFQNNGVVDDSQLPKDRFSAERLKGVDSTLKIQPAKLEDSAVYLCASSLGQSANTGELFFGEGSRLTVL.

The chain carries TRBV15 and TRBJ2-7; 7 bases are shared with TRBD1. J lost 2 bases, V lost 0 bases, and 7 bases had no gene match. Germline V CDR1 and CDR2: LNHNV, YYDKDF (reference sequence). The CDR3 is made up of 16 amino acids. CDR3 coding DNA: TGTGCCACCAGCAGAGATCCAGGACAGGCGGCCTACGAGCAGTACTTC. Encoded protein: CATSRDPGQAAYEQYF.

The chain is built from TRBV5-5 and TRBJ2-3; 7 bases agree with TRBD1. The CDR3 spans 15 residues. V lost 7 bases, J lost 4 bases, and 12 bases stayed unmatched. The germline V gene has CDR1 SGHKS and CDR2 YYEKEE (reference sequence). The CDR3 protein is CASGTQGSGSDTQYF. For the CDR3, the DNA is TGTGCCAGCGGTACACAGGGGTCTGGGTCAGATACGCAGTATTTT.

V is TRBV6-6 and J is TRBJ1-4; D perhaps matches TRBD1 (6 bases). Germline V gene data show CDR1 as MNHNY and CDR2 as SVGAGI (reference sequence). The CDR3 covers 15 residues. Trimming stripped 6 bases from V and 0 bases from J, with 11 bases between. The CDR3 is CASSLDSSTNEKLFF. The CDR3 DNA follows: TGTGCCAGCAGCTTGGACAGTTCAACTAATGAAAAACTGTTTTTT.

The CDR3 DNA is TGCGCCAGCAGCCAAGTCACGGGGGACTATGGCTACACCTTC. Protein sequence: CASSQVTGDYGYTF. The V call is TRBV4-1, the J call TRBJ1-2; a possible D gene is TRBD1 (5 bases). Trimming took 1 base from V and 3 from J, leaving 9 bases between them. This CDR3 region has 14 residues. Germline CDR1 and CDR2: MGHRA and YSYEKL.

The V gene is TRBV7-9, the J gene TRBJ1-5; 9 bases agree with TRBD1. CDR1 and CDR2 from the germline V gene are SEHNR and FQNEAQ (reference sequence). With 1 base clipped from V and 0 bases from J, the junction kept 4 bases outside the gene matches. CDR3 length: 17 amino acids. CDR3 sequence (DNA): TGTGCCAGCAGCTTAGAAACAGGGGGCTATAGCAATCAGCCCCAGCATTTT. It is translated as CASSLETGGYSNQPQHF.

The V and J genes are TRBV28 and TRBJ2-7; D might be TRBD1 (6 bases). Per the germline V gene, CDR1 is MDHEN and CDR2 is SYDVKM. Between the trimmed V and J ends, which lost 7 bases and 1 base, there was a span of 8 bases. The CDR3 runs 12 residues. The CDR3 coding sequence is TGTGCCAGCAAGGACAGTTCCTACGAGCAGTACTTC. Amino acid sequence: CASKDSSYEQYF. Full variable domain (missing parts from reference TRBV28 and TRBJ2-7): DVKVTQSSRYLVKRTGEKVFLECVQDMDHENMFWYRQDPGLGLRLIYFSYDVKMKEKGDIPEGYSVSREKKERFSLILESASTNQTSMYLCASKDSSYEQYFGPGTRLTVT.

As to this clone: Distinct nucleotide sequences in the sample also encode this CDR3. The CDR3 protein is CASSLSPRNEQFF. The CDR3, as DNA: TGTGCCAGCAGTTTATCGCCCCGCAATGAGCAGTTCTTC. V and J are TRBV27 and TRBJ2-1; unclear D gene. The germline CDR1 and CDR2 sequences are MNHEY and SMNVEV (reference sequence). CDR3 length: 13 residues. V lost 0 bases and J lost 6, with 6 bases in between.

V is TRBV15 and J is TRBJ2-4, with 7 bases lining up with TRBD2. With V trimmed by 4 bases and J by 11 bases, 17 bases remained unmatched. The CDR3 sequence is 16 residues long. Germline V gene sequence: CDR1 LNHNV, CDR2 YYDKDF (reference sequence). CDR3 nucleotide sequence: TGTGCCACCAGCAAACAATCCGGGACTATCGATCCCTTTCAGTACTTC. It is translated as CATSKQSGTIDPFQYF.

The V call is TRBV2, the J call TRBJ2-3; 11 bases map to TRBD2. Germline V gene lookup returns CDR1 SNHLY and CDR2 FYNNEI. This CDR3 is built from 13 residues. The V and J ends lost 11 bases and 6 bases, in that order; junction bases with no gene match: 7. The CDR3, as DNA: TGTGCCGGGTCGACTAGCGGGGCTGATACGCAGTATTTT. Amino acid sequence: CAGSTSGADTQYF.

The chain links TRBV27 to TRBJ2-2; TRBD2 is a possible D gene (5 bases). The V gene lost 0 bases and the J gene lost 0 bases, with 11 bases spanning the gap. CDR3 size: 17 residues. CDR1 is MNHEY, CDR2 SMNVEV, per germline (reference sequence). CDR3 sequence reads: CASSLSPREANTGELFF. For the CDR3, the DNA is TGTGCCAGCAGTTTATCGCCCCGGGAAGCGAACACCGGGGAGCTGTTTTTT.

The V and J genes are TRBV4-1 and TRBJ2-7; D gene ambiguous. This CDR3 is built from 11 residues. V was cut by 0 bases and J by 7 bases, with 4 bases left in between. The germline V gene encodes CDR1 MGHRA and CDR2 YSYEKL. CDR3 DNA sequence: TGCGCCAGCAGCCAAGACCAAGAGCAGTACTTC. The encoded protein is CASSQDQEQYF.

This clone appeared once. CDR3 sequence: CASSHGPTSTGELFF. CDR3 DNA sequence: TGCGCCAGCAGCCACGGACCCACATCCACCGGGGAGCTGTTTTTT. J is TRBJ2-2 and V is TRBV4-3; D remains ambiguous. The CDR3 loop spans 15 amino acids. Germline values: CDR1 LGHNA, CDR2 YSLEER. V was shortened by 3 bases and J by 4 bases, with 12 bases between the two germline ends.

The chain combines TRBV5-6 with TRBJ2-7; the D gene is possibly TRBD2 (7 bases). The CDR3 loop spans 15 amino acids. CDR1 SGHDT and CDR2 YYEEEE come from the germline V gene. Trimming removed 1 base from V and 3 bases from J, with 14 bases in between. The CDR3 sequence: CASSLWGGGGYEQYF. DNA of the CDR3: TGTGCCAGCAGCTTGTGGGGCGGGGGCGGCTACGAGCAGTACTTC.

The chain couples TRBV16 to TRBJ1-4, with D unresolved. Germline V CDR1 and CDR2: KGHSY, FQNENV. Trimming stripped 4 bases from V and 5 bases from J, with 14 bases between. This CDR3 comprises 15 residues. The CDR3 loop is CASSPRPGVNEKLFF. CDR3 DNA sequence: TGTGCCAGCAGCCCTAGACCGGGAGTGAATGAAAAACTGTTTTTT.

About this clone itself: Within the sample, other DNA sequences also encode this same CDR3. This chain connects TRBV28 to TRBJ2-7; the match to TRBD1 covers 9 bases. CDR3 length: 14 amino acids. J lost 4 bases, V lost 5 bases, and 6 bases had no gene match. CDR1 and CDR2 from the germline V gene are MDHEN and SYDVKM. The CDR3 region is CASSPDRGMYEQYF. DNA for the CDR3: TGTGCCAGCAGTCCGGACAGGGGAATGTACGAGCAGTACTTC. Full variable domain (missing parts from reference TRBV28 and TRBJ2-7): DVKVTQSSRYLVKRTGEKVFLECVQDMDHENMFWYRQDPGLGLRLIYFSYDVKMKEKGDIPEGYSVSREKKERFSLILESASTNQTSMYLCASSPDRGMYEQYFGPGTRLTVT.

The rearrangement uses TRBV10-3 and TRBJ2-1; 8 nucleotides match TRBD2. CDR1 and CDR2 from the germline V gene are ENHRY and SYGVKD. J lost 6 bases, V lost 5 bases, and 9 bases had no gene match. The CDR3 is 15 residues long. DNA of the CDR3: TGTGCCATCAGTTCCGGGACTAGTTTGGGCAATGAGCAGTTCTTC. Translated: CAISSGTSLGNEQFF.

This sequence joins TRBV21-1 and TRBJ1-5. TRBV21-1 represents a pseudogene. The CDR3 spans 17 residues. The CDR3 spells CASSKGAGAKVNQPQHF. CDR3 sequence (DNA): TGTGCCAGCAGCAAAGGTGCGGGGGCCAAAGTGAATCAGCCCCAGCATTTT.

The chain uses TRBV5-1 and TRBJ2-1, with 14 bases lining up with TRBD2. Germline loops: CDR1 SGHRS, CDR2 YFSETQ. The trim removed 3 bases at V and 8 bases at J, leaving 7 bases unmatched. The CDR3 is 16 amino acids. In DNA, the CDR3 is TGCGCCAGCAGCTACGGATCGGGACTAGCGGGAGATGAGCAGTTCTTC. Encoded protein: CASSYGSGLAGDEQFF.

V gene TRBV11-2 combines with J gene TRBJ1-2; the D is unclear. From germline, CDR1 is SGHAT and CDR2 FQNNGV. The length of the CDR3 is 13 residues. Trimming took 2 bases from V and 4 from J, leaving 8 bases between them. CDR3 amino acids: CASSLSGFYGYTF. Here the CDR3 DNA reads TGTGCCAGCAGCTTATCGGGGTTCTATGGCTACACCTTC.

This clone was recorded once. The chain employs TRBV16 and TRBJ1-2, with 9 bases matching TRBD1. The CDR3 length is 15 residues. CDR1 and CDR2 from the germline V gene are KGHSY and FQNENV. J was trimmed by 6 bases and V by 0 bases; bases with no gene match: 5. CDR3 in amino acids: CASSQSGTGNDGYTF. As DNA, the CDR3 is TGTGCCAGCAGCCAATCAGGGACAGGGAACGATGGCTACACCTTC.

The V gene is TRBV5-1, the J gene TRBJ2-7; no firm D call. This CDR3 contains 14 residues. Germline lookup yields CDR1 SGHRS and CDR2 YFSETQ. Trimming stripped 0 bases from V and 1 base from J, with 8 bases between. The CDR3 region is CASSLGWGSYEQYF. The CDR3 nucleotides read TGCGCCAGCAGCTTGGGGTGGGGTTCCTACGAGCAGTACTTC.

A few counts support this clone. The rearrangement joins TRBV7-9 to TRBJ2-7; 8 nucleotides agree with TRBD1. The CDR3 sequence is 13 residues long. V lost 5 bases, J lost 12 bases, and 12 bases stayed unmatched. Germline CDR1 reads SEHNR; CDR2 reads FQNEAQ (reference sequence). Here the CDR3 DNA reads TGTGCCAGCAGCACGCAAAATGGGGACAGGAGGTACTTC. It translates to CASSTQNGDRRYF.

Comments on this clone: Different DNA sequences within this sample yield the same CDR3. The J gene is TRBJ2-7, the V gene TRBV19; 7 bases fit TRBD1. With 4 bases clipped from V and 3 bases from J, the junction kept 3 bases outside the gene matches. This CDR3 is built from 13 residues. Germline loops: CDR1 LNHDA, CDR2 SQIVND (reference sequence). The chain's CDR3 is CASSTRQGYEQYF. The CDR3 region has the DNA TGTGCCAGTAGTACCCGACAGGGCTACGAGCAGTACTTC.

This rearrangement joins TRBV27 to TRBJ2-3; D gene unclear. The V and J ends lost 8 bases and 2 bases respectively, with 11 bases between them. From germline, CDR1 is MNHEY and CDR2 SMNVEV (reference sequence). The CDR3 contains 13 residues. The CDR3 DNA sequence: TGTGCCAGCCGAGGACGGAACACAGATACGCAGTATTTT. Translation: CASRGRNTDTQYF.

The CDR3 region is CASSVEGQPTGELFF. CDR3 nucleotide sequence: TGTGCCAGCAGCGTAGAAGGGCAGCCCACCGGGGAGCTGTTTTTT. This chain uses TRBV9 with TRBJ2-2; no clear D. CDR3 length: 15 amino acids. The V gene lost 0 bases and the J gene lost 4 bases, with 10 bases spanning the gap. Germline-derived CDR1 and CDR2 are SGDLS and YYNGEE.